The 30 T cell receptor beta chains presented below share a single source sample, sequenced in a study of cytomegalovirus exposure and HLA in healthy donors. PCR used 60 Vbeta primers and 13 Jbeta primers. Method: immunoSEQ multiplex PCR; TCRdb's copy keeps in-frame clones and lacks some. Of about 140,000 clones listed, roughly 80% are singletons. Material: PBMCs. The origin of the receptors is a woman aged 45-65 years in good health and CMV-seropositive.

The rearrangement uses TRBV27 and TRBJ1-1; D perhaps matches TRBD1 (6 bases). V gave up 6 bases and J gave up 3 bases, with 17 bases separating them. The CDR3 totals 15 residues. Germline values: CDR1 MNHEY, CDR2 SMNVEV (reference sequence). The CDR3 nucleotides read TGTGCCAGCAGGACAACAACAGGGTTGTACACTGAAGCTTTCTTT. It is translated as CASRTTTGLYTEAFF.

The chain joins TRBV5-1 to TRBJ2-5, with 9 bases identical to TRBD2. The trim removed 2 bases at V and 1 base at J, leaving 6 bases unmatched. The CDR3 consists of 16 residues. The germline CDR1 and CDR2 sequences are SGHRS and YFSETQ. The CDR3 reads CASSFPNSGGQETQYF. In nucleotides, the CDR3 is TGCGCCAGCAGCTTTCCGAATAGCGGGGGCCAAGAGACCCAGTACTTC.

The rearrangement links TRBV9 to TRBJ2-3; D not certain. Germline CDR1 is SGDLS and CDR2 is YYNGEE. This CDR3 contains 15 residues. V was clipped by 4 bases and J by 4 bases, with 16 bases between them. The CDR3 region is CASSPERVSPDTQYF. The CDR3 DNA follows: TGTGCCAGCAGCCCCGAGCGAGTCTCCCCAGATACGCAGTATTTT. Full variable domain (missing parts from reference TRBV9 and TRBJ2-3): DSGVTQTPKHLITATGQRVTLRCSPRSGDLSVYWYQQSLDQGLQFLIQYYNGEERAKGNILERFSAQQFPDLHSELNLSSLELGDSALYFCASSPERVSPDTQYFGPGTRLTVL.

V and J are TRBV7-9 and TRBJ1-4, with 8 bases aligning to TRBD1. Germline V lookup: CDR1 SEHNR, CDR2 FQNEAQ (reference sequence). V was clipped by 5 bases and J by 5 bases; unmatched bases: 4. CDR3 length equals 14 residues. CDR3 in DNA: TGTGCCAGCAGCCTGAGGACAGGGAATGAAAAACTGTTTTTT. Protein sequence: CASSLRTGNEKLFF.

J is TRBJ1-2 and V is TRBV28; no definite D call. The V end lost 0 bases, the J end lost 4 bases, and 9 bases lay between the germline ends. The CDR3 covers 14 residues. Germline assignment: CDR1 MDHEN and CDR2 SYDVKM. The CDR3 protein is CASSLWAASYGYTF. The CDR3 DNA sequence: TGTGCCAGCAGTTTATGGGCAGCTAGCTATGGCTACACCTTC.

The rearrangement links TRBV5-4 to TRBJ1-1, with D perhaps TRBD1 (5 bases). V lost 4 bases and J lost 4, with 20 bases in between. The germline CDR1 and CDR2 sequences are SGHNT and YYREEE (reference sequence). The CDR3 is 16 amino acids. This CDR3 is CASSPTSGGPSTEAFF. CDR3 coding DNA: TGTGCCAGCAGCCCGACGTCCGGGGGTCCGAGCACTGAAGCTTTCTTT.

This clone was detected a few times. CDR3 coding DNA: TGTGCCAGCAGCGTTAACAGGGGTTATGAAGCTTTCTTT. Protein product: CASSVNRGYEAFF. This chain links TRBV11-3 with TRBJ1-1, with 7 bases identical to TRBD1. The CDR3 runs 13 residues. The germline V gene has CDR1 SGHNT and CDR2 YENEEA. The ends lost 5 bases at V and 7 bases at J; junction bases unmatched: 7. The variable domain in full, completed from reference TRBV11-3 and TRBJ1-1, reads EAGVVQSPRYKIIEKKQPVAFWCNPISGHNTLYWYLQNLGQGPELLIRYENEEAVDDSQLPKDRFSAERLKGVDSTLKIQPAELGDSAVYLCASSVNRGYEAFFGQGTRLTVV.

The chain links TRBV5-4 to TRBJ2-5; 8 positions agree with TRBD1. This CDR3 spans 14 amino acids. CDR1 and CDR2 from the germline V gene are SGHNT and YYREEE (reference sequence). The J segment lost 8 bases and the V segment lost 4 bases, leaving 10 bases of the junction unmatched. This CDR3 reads CASSLLGQDTTQYF. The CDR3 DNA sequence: TGTGCCAGCAGCCTACTGGGACAGGACACCACCCAGTACTTC.

The CDR3 is CASSLVGLYTGELFF. CDR3 DNA: TGTGCCAGCAGCTTGGTCGGGTTGTACACCGGGGAGCTGTTTTTT. V and J are TRBV5-6 and TRBJ2-2; D remains unclear. With 0 bases removed from V and 3 bases from J, the gap between germline ends came to 9 bases. The CDR3 is 15 residues long. CDR1 and CDR2 from the germline V gene are SGHDT and YYEEEE. Looking up the rest from reference TRBV5-6 and TRBJ2-2 gives the full variable domain: DAGVTQSPTHLIKTRGQQVTLRCSPKSGHDTVSWYQQALGQGPQFIFQYYEEEERQRGNFPDRFSGHQFPNYSSELNVNALLLGDSALYLCASSLVGLYTGELFFGEGSRLTVL.

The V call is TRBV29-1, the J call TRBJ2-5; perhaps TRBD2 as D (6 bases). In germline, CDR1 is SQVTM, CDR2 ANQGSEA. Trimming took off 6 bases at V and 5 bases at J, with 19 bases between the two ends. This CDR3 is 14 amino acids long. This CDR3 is CSVLIAGGVETQYF. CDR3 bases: TGCAGCGTACTTATCGCAGGAGGGGTCGAGACCCAGTACTTC.

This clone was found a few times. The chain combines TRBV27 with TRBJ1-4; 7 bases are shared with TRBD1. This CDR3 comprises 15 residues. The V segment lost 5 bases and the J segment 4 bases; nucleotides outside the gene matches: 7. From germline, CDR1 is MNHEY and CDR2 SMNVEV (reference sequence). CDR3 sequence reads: CASSRPGQSNEKLFF. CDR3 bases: TGTGCCAGCAGTCGTCCGGGACAGAGTAATGAAAAACTGTTTTTT.

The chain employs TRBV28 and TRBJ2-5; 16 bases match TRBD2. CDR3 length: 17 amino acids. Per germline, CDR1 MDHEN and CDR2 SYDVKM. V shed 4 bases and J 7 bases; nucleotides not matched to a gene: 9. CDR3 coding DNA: TGTGCCAGCAGTTCGGGACTAGCGGGGGGGCACGAGACGACCCAGTACTTC. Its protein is CASSSGLAGGHETTQYF.

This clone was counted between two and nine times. This CDR3 reads CASSIDLLRSYGYTF. CDR3 in DNA: TGTGCCAGTAGTATAGACCTCCTGAGAAGCTATGGCTACACCTTC. The chain uses TRBV19 and TRBJ1-2; D remains ambiguous. The V end lost 0 bases, the J end lost 4 bases, and 12 bases lay between the germline ends. Germline CDR1 is LNHDA and CDR2 is SQIVND (reference sequence). This CDR3 is built from 15 residues.

The CDR3 loop reads CASSPSGTSRTGELFF. CDR3 sequence (DNA): TGCGCCAGCAGTCCCTCCGGGACTAGCAGAACCGGGGAGCTGTTTTTT. The chain joins TRBV10-1 to TRBJ2-2; 9 bases line up with TRBD2. With 5 bases clipped from V and 5 bases from J, the junction kept 9 bases outside the gene matches. CDR1 is WNHNN and CDR2 is SYGVQD in the germline V gene (reference sequence). The CDR3 contains 16 residues.

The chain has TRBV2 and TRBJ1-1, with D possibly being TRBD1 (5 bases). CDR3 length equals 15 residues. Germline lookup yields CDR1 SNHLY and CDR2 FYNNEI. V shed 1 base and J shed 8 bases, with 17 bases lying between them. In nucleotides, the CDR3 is TGTGCCAGCAGTGAAGAGAACTGGACACCCAAAGAAGCTTTCTTT. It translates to CASSEENWTPKEAFF.

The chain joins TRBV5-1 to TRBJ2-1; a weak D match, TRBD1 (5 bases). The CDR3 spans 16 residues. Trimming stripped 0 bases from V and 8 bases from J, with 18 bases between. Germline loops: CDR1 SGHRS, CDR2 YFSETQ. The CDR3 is CASSLEWQAGIDEQFF. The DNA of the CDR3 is TGCGCCAGCAGCTTGGAATGGCAGGCAGGGATCGATGAGCAGTTCTTC.

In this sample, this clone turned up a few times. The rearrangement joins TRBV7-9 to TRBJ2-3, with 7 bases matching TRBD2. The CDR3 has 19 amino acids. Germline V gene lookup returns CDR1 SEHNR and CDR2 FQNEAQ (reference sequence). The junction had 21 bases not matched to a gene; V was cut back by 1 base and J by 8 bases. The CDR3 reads CASSLDTPGVAGDLGTQYF. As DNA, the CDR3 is TGTGCCAGCAGCTTAGATACCCCCGGGGTAGCGGGTGACCTCGGTACGCAGTATTTT.

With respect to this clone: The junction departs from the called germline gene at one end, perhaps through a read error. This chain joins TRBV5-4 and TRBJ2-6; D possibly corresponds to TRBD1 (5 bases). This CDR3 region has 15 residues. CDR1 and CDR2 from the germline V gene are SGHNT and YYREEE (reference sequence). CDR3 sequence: CASSLGQTGANGLTF. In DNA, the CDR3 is TGTGCCAGCAGCTTGGGACAAACTGGGGCCAACGGCCTGACTTTC. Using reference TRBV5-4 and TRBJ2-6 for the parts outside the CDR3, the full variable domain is ETGVTQSPTHLIKTRGQQVTLRCSSQSGHNTVSWYQQALGQGPQFIFQYYREEENGRGNFPPRFSGLQFPNYSSELNVNALELDDSALYLCASSLGQTGANGLTFGAGSRLTVL.

The CDR3 sequence: CASSPGASNYGYTF. In nucleotides, the CDR3 is TGTGCCAGCAGTCCGGGAGCCTCTAACTATGGCTACACCTTC. The chain links TRBV28 to TRBJ1-2; no reliable D call. The CDR3 runs 14 residues. The germline CDR1 and CDR2 sequences are MDHEN and SYDVKM. Trimming took 5 bases from V and 0 from J, leaving 10 bases between them.

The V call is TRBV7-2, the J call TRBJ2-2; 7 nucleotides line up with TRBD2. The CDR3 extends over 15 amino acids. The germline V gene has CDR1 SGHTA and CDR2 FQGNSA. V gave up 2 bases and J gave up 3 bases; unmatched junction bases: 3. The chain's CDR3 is CASSLWAGDTGELFF. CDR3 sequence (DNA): TGTGCCAGCAGCTTATGGGCGGGGGACACCGGGGAGCTGTTTTTT.

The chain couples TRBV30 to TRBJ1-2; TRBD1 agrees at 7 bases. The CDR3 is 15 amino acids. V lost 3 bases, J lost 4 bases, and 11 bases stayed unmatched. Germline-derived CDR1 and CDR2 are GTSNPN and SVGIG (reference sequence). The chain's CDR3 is CAWRKKGGAAYGYTF. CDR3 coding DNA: TGTGCCTGGAGAAAAAAAGGGGGCGCGGCCTATGGCTACACCTTC. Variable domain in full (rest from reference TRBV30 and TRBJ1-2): SQTIHQWPATLVQPVGSPLSLECTVEGTSNPNLYWYRQAAGRGLQLLFYSVGIGQISSEVPQNLSASRPQDRQFILSSKKLLLSDSGFYLCAWRKKGGAAYGYTFGSGTRLTVV.

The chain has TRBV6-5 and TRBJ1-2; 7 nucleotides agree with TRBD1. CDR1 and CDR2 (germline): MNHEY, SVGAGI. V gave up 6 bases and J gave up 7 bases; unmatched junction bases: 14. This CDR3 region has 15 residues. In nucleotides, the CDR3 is TGTGCCAGCAGCTGGGACAGCCCGCGCAGCGGTGGCTACACCTTC. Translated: CASSWDSPRSGGYTF.

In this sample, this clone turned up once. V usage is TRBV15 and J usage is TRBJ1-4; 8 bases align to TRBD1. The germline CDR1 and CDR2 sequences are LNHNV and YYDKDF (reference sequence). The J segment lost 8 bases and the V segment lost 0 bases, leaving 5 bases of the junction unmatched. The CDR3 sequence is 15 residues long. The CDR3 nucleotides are TGTGCCACCAGCAGAGAGACAGGGGTTGGAGAAAAACTGTTTTTT. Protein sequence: CATSRETGVGEKLFF.

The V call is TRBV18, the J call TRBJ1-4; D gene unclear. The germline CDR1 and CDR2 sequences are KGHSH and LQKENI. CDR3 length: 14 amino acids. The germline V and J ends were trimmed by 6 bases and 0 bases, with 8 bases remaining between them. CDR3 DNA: TGTGCCAGCTCCCCGTTTGCAACTAATGAAAAACTGTTTTTT. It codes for CASSPFATNEKLFF.

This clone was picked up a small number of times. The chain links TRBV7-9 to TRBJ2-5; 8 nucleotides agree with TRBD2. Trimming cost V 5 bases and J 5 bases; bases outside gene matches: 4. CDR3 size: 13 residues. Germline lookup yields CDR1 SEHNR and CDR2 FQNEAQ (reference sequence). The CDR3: CASSRGGLETQYF. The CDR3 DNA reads TGTGCCAGCAGCCGGGGGGGCCTCGAGACCCAGTACTTC.

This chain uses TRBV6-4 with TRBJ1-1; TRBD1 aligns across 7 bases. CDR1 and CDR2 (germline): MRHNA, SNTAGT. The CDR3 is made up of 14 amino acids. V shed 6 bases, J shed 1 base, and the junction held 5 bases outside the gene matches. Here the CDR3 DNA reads TGTGCCAGCAGAGGACAGGAAAAGAACACTGAAGCTTTCTTT. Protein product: CASRGQEKNTEAFF.

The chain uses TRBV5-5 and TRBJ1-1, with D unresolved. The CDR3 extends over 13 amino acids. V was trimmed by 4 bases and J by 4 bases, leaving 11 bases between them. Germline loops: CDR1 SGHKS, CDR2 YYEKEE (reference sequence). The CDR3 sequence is CASSHLPATEAFF. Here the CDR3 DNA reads TGTGCCAGCAGCCACCTACCTGCCACTGAAGCTTTCTTT. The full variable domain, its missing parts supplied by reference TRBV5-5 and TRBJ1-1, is DAGVTQSPTHLIKTRGQQVTLRCSPISGHKSVSWYQQVLGQGPQFIFQYYEKEERGRGNFPDRFSARQFPNYSSELNVNALLLGDSALYLCASSHLPATEAFFGQGTRLTVV.

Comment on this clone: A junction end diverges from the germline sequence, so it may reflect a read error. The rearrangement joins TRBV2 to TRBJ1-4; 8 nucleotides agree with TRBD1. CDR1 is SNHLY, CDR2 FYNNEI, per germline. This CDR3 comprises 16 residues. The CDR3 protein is CASSEGQGDTNEKLFF. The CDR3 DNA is TGTGCCAGCAGCGAAGGACAGGGTGATACTAATGAAAAACTGTTTTTT.

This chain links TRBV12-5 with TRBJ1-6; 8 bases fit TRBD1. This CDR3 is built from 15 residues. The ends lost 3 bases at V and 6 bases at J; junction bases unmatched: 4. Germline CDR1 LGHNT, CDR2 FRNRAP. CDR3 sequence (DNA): TGTGCTAGTGGTTTAAGGACAGGGTCTAATTCACCCCTCCACTTT. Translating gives CASGLRTGSNSPLHF.

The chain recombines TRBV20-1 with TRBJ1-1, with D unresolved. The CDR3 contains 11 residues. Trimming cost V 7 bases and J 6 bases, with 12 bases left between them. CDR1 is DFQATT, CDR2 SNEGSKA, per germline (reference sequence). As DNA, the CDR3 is TGCAGTGGTGGACTGGGTGCTGAAGCTTTCTTT. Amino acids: CSGGLGAEAFF.